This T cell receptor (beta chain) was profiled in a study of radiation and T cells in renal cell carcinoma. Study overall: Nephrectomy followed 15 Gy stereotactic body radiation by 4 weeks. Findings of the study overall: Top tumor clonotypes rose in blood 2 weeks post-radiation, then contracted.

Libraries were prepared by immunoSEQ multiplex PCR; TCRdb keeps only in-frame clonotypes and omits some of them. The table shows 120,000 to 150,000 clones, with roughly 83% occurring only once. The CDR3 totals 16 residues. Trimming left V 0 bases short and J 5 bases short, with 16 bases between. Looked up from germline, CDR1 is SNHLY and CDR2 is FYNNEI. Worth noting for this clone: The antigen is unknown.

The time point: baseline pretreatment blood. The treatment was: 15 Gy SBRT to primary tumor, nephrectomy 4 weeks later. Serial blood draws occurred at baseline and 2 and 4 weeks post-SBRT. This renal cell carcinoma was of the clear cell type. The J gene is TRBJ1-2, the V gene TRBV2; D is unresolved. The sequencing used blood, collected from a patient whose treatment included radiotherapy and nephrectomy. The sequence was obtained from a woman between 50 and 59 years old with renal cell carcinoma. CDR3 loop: CASSEAVRALGYGYTF. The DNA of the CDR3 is TGTGCCAGCAGTGAAGCGGTTAGGGCTTTAGGGTATGGCTACACCTTC.